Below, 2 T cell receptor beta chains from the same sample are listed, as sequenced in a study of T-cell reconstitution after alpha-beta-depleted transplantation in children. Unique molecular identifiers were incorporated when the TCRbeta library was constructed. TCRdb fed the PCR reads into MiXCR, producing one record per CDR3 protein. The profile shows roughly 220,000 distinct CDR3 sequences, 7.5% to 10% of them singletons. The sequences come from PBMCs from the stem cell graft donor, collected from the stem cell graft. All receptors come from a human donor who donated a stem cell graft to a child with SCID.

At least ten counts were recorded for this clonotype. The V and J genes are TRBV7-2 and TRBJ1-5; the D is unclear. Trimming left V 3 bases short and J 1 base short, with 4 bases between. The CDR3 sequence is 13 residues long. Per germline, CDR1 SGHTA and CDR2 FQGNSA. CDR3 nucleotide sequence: TGTGCCAGCAGCTTTAACAGCAATCAGCCCCAGCATTTT. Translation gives CASSFNSNQPQHF. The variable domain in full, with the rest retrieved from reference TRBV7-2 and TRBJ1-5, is GAGVSQSPSNKVTEKGKDVELRCDPISGHTALYWYRQSLGQGLEFLIYFQGNSAPDKSGLPSDRFSAERTGGSVSTLTIQRTQQEDSAVYLCASSFNSNQPQHFGDGTRLSIL.

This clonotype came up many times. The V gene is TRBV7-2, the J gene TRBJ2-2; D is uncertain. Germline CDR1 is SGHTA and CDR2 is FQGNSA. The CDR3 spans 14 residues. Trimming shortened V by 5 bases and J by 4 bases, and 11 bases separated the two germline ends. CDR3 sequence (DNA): TGTGCCAGCAGCCCCACCCGCGGCACCGGGGAGCTGTTTTTT. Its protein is CASSPTRGTGELFF.